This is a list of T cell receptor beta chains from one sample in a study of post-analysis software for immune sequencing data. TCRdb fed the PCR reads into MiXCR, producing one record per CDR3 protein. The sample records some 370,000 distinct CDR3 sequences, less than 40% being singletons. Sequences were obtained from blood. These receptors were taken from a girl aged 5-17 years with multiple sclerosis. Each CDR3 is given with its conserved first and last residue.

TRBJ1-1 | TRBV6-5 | CASRPGLGGDTEAFF
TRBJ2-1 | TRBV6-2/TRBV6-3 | CASSYSRGHEQFF
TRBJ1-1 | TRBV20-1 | CSAGGEGVFVAFF
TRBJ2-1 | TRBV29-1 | CSVRSLAGGTYNEQFF
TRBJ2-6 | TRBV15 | CATSRDRGNKGSGANVLTF
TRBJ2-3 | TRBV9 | CASSPPLDFTLDTQYF
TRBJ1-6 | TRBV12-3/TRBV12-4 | CASSPEGHPRSPLHF
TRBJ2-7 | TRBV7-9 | CASSKRGATSSYEQYF
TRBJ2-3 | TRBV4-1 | CASSQEGTSADTQYF
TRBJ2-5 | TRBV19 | CASGKRRTGGETQYF
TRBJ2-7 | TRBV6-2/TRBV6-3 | CASSYFGTSYEQYF
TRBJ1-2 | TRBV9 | CASSVGWGDRGYGYTF
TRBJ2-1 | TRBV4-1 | CASSQVGDRYNEQFF
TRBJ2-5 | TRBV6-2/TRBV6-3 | CATSQVQETQYF
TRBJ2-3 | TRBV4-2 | CASSQVGGQGTDTQYF
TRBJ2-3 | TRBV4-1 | CASSQEVADTQYF
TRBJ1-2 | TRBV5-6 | CASSLGGRNGYTF
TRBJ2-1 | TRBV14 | CASSQDRATGQFF
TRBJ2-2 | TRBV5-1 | CASSLALGLASGELFF
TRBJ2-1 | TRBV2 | CASSERTSGGAYNEQFF
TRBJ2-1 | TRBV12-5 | CASGLVLGSYNEQFF
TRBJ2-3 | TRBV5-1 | CASSLVSAGIGTDTQYF
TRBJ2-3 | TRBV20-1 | CSATRRRGGTDTQYF
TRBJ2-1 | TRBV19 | CASTHDSYNEQFF